This T cell receptor beta chain came from a study of cytomegalovirus exposure and HLA in healthy donors. The CDR3 totals 14 residues. Trimming took off 3 bases at V and 1 base at J, with 12 bases between the two ends. Germline CDR1 reads GTSNPN; CDR2 reads SVGIG (reference sequence). Unrecorded immune exposure was likely among donors, who were nominally healthy when sampled. The PCR contained 60 Vbeta and 13 Jbeta primers. Some clones are missing from TCRdb's copy, which holds only in-frame ones; the method was immunoSEQ multiplex PCR. Seen here are about 190,000 clones, over 75% observed once, and the top ten hold 6.3%.

This chain joins TRBV30 and TRBJ1-1, with D possibly matching TRBD1 (6 bases). The sequenced sample consisted of PBMCs. This clonotype was obtained from a man in his forties or fifties in good health and CMV-seropositive. In nucleotides, the CDR3 is TGTGCCTGGAGCTCTAGGGGGGGGAACACTGAAGCTTTCTTT. Protein sequence: CAWSSRGGNTEAFF.